This T cell receptor beta chain emerged from a study of graft-versus-host responses after intestinal transplantation. On the study more broadly: Tacrolimus plus steroids were given to all recipients for two to three years, preceded by anti-thymocyte globulin induction.

Generated by immunoSEQ multiplex PCR, the TCRdb table keeps only in-frame clones and is missing some. The table shows more than 45,000 clones, with roughly 89% occurring only once. In germline, CDR1 is LNHNV, CDR2 YYDKDF (reference sequence). The CDR3 has 16 amino acids. Trimming left V 3 bases short and J 1 base short, with 13 bases between. To note about this clone: Its target is not known.

General observations from the study: Peak levels of circulating GvH clones tracked with early post-transplant HvG declines. Recipient marrow harbored GvH clones, some of which surfaced first in ileum or blood.

The chain employs TRBV15 and TRBJ2-1; D is unclear. The clonotype was recovered from a human patient who received an intestinal transplant, so some T cells may come from the graft donor. Here the sequenced sample was PBMCs, taken around 120 days after intestinal transplantation. CDR3 nucleotide sequence: TGTGCCACCAGCAGGGCCGGGTTTTCATCCTACAATGAGCAGTTCTTC. This translates into CATSRAGFSSYNEQFF.